Below are 26 T cell receptor beta chains sequenced from a single sample in a study of blood T cell repertoires in COVID-19. Only in-frame clones appear in the TCRdb table, and some are missing; sequencing was by immunoSEQ multiplex PCR. The sample consists of a few hundred thousand clones, 90% of them appearing once. The sample was PBMCs or T cells enriched from blood (not recorded which). The receptor set was obtained from a woman under 30 with acute COVID-19.

In its sample, this clone was seen once. The chain is built from TRBV19 and TRBJ2-1, with D perhaps TRBD1 (6 bases). In germline, CDR1 is LNHDA, CDR2 SQIVND (reference sequence). The CDR3 covers 15 residues. Trimming stripped 5 bases from V and 4 bases from J, with 15 bases between. CDR3 sequence: CASSLGTRPYNEQFF. CDR3 in DNA: TGTGCCAGTAGTCTCGGGACACGGCCTTACAATGAGCAGTTCTTC.

The rearrangement links TRBV3-1 (or the pseudogene TRBV3-2) to TRBJ2-1, with D unclear. Germline CDR1 LGHDT, CDR2 YNNKEL (reference sequence). Trimming stripped 1 base from V and 9 bases from J, with 4 bases between. The CDR3 sequence is 11 residues long. The CDR3 reads CASSQAVEQFF. The CDR3 DNA is TGTGCCAGCAGCCAAGCTGTTGAGCAGTTCTTC.

The chain carries TRBV6-5 and TRBJ1-3, with a possible D match to TRBD1 (5 bases). The V gene lost 6 bases and the J gene lost 6 bases, with 12 bases spanning the gap. This CDR3 has 13 amino acids. Germline CDR1 and CDR2: MNHEY and SVGAGI. The CDR3 here is CASRPPGENTIYF. CDR3 nucleotide sequence: TGTGCCAGCAGACCTCCGGGGGAAAACACCATATATTTT.

This clone has more than one count but fewer than ten. The chain links TRBV6-4 to TRBJ2-1; 10 positions match TRBD2. J lost 10 bases, V lost 4 bases, and 13 bases had no gene match. The CDR3 runs 16 residues. Germline values: CDR1 MRHNA, CDR2 SNTAGT. CDR3 in amino acids: CASSVVSLAGAGEQFF. As DNA, the CDR3 is TGTGCCAGCAGTGTGGTAAGTCTAGCGGGAGCAGGCGAGCAGTTCTTC.

The CDR3 protein is CASSVEALPTEAFF. The DNA for the CDR3 is TGTGCCAGCAGCGTAGAAGCTCTCCCCACTGAAGCTTTCTTT. The rearrangement joins TRBV9 to TRBJ1-1; D unresolved. This CDR3 is built from 14 residues. V was shortened by 0 bases and J by 4 bases, with 10 bases between the two germline ends. Germline V gene data show CDR1 as SGDLS and CDR2 as YYNGEE.

The V and J genes are TRBV28 and TRBJ2-2, with 10 bases matching TRBD2. V dropped 3 bases and J dropped 4; count of bases not matched to a gene: 5. The CDR3 sequence is 16 residues long. The germline V gene encodes CDR1 MDHEN and CDR2 SYDVKM. CDR3 sequence reads: CASSLSLAGVTGELFF. The CDR3 coding sequence is TGTGCCAGCAGTTTGAGTCTAGCGGGAGTCACCGGGGAGCTGTTTTTT.

The rearrangement uses TRBV6-5 and TRBJ2-3; tentative D call: TRBD1 (6 bases). Trimming stripped 6 bases from V and 3 bases from J, with 16 bases between. Germline values: CDR1 MNHEY, CDR2 SVGAGI. This CDR3 contains 15 residues. CDR3: CASSPRGSSTDTQYF. As DNA, the CDR3 is TGTGCCAGCAGCCCCAGGGGATCCTCGACAGATACGCAGTATTTT.

The V call is TRBV24-1, the J call TRBJ2-3; maybe TRBD1 (6 bases). Germline V gene lookup returns CDR1 KGHDR and CDR2 SFDVKD. V was pared by 5 bases and J by 8 bases, with 13 bases between. The CDR3 is 13 amino acids. Here the CDR3 DNA reads TGTGCCACCAGTGTTCCAACCAGGGGTACGCAGTATTTT. It specifies CATSVPTRGTQYF.

The sample holds one count of this clone. This chain connects TRBV5-4 to TRBJ2-2; TRBD2 agrees at 13 bases. V gave up 4 bases and J gave up 5 bases; unmatched junction bases: 5. Per germline, CDR1 SGHNT and CDR2 YYREEE (reference sequence). This CDR3 is 16 amino acids long. The CDR3 loop reads CASSKLAGGGTGELFF. The CDR3 DNA sequence: TGTGCCAGCAGCAAACTAGCGGGAGGGGGTACCGGGGAGCTGTTTTTT.

The chain combines TRBV28 with TRBJ2-2, with D possibly TRBD2 on 7 matching bases. V shed 5 bases and J shed 6 bases, with 16 bases lying between them. Germline V gene sequence: CDR1 MDHEN, CDR2 SYDVKM. CDR3 length: 15 amino acids. The CDR3 DNA follows: TGTGCCAGCAGTCCTACAGGGAGGGTGGCCGGGGAGCTGTTTTTT. Its protein product is CASSPTGRVAGELFF.

The genes are TRBV5-6 and TRBJ1-6, with D hard to call. CDR1 and CDR2 from the germline V gene are SGHDT and YYEEEE. The CDR3 runs 13 residues. Deletions cut 2 bases from V and 7 bases from J, with 7 bases between. CDR3 sequence: CASSFDFNSPLHF. The CDR3 DNA follows: TGTGCCAGCAGCTTTGACTTCAATTCACCCCTCCACTTT.

This chain joins TRBV12-3 or TRBV12-4 and TRBJ1-1, with a tentative D call TRBD1 (6 bases). CDR3 length: 13 residues. Trimming left V 4 bases short and J 4 bases short, with 10 bases between. The CDR3 sequence: CASSWGLLTEAFF. CDR3 sequence (DNA): TGTGCCAGCAGTTGGGGGCTACTCACTGAAGCTTTCTTT.

This chain links TRBV28 with TRBJ2-3; D might be TRBD2 (5 bases). V was cut by 2 bases and J by 0 bases, with 9 bases left in between. The CDR3 loop spans 15 amino acids. The germline gives CDR1 MDHEN, CDR2 SYDVKM. CDR3 bases: TGTGCCAGCAGTTTAGGAGCGGACAGCACAGATACGCAGTATTTT. Its protein product is CASSLGADSTDTQYF. Together with reference TRBV28 and TRBJ2-3, the CDR3 gives the full variable domain: DVKVTQSSRYLVKRTGEKVFLECVQDMDHENMFWYRQDPGLGLRLIYFSYDVKMKEKGDIPEGYSVSREKKERFSLILESASTNQTSMYLCASSLGADSTDTQYFGPGTRLTVL.

The chain carries TRBV27 and TRBJ2-5; TRBD1 matches 8 bases. V shed 8 bases and J 5 bases; nucleotides not matched to a gene: 13. Germline V gene sequence: CDR1 MNHEY, CDR2 SMNVEV (reference sequence). This CDR3 has 15 residues. The CDR3 here is CASVGQGAERETQYF. As DNA, the CDR3 is TGTGCCAGCGTCGGGCAGGGGGCGGAACGGGAGACCCAGTACTTC.

The gene calls are TRBV29-1 and TRBJ2-5, with D possibly matching TRBD2 (5 bases). The ends were cut back, 4 bases at V and 2 bases at J, with 8 bases in the middle. The CDR3 is made up of 12 amino acids. CDR1 is SQVTM and CDR2 is ANQGSEA in the germline V gene. CDR3 bases: TGCAGCGTTGCGAGGGATCAAGAGACCCAGTACTTC. Amino acids: CSVARDQETQYF. Combining the CDR3 with reference TRBV29-1 and TRBJ2-5 gives the whole variable domain SAVISQKPSRDICQRGTSLTIQCQVDSQVTMMFWYRQQPGQSLTLIATANQGSEATYESGFVIDKFPISRPNLTFSTLTVSNMSPEDSSIYLCSVARDQETQYFGPGTRLLVL.

This chain links TRBV12-5 with TRBJ1-5; 8 bases fit TRBD1. Losses at the gene ends were 1 base for V and 6 bases for J; bases not matched to a gene: 2. The germline V gene has CDR1 LGHNT and CDR2 FRNRAP. CDR3 size: 14 residues. CDR3 bases: TGTGCTAGTGGTTTGGGGACAGGGCCTCAGCCCCAGCATTTT. Its translation is CASGLGTGPQPQHF.

The chain joins TRBV9 to TRBJ2-3; a weak D match, TRBD2 (5 bases). Germline CDR1 is SGDLS and CDR2 is YYNGEE. The CDR3 runs to 16 residues. The V end lost 0 bases, the J end lost 1 base, and 12 bases lay between the germline ends. The CDR3 sequence is CASSVGLEVGTDTQYF. DNA of the CDR3: TGTGCCAGCAGCGTAGGGCTGGAGGTGGGCACAGATACGCAGTATTTT.

The chain couples TRBV19 to TRBJ2-5, with TRBD2 matching 8 bases. CDR1 and CDR2 from the germline V gene are LNHDA and SQIVND (reference sequence). V lost 6 bases, J lost 5 bases, and 8 bases stayed unmatched. The CDR3 is made up of 14 amino acids. The CDR3 DNA sequence: TGTGCCAGTAGCGGGAGGGCCGGGTTGGAGACCCAGTACTTC. This gives the protein CASSGRAGLETQYF.

This clone was counted only a few times. V and J are TRBV10-3 and TRBJ1-1; 8 nucleotides agree with TRBD1. The V and J ends lost 5 bases and 4 bases, in that order; junction bases with no gene match: 9. The germline V gene has CDR1 ENHRY and CDR2 SYGVKD. The CDR3 length is 15 residues. CDR3 DNA sequence: TGTGCCATCAGTCCCGACGGACAGGGACGCACTGAAGCTTTCTTT. Protein sequence: CAISPDGQGRTEAFF.

The chain couples TRBV9 to TRBJ2-5; maybe TRBD1 (8 bases). The germline gives CDR1 SGDLS, CDR2 YYNGEE. Trimming stripped 3 bases from V and 4 bases from J, with 13 bases between. CDR3 length: 14 amino acids. CDR3 loop: CASSDNRGGETQYF. As DNA, the CDR3 is TGTGCCAGCAGCGATAACAGGGGGGGAGAGACCCAGTACTTC. Full variable domain (missing parts from reference TRBV9 and TRBJ2-5): DSGVTQTPKHLITATGQRVTLRCSPRSGDLSVYWYQQSLDQGLQFLIQYYNGEERAKGNILERFSAQQFPDLHSELNLSSLELGDSALYFCASSDNRGGETQYFGPGTRLLVL.

The rearrangement links TRBV5-1 to TRBJ2-7, with TRBD1 matching 7 bases. In germline, CDR1 is SGHRS, CDR2 YFSETQ. The CDR3 extends over 16 amino acids. V was pared by 3 bases and J by 4 bases, with 13 bases of the junction left unmatched. The CDR3 DNA is TGCGCCAGCAGCTCGGCTCGGGACAGATTTACTTACGAGCAGTACTTC. This gives the protein CASSSARDRFTYEQYF.

This chain links TRBV7-2 with TRBJ2-7, with 11 bases fitting TRBD2. Germline loops: CDR1 SGHTA, CDR2 FQGNSA. Germline trimming cut 6 bases from V and 2 bases from J; bases unmatched to any gene: 3. The CDR3 runs to 14 residues. CDR3: CASSRLAGPYEQYF. The CDR3 coding sequence is TGTGCCAGCAGTCGACTAGCGGGGCCCTACGAGCAGTACTTC.

This rearrangement joins TRBV5-4 to TRBJ2-7; 10 bases are shared with TRBD1. Germline CDR1 and CDR2: SGHNT and YYREEE (reference sequence). The CDR3 runs to 16 residues. Losses at the gene ends were 3 bases for V and 5 bases for J; bases not matched to a gene: 11. The CDR3 DNA reads TGTGCCAGCAGCTCGACCGTCGGGGACAGGGGCCACGAGCAGTACTTC. This sequence encodes CASSSTVGDRGHEQYF.

The V call is TRBV28, the J call TRBJ1-2; unclear D gene. This CDR3 has 15 amino acids. Germline CDR1 reads MDHEN; CDR2 reads SYDVKM. Deletions cut 6 bases from V and 2 bases from J, with 16 bases between. The CDR3 protein is CASSLVRAGNYGYTF. CDR3 nucleotide sequence: TGTGCCAGCAGCTTAGTCCGCGCGGGGAACTATGGCTACACCTTC.

This clone was detected only once. This chain links TRBV15 with TRBJ1-6; 7 bases are shared with TRBD1. With 1 base clipped from V and 9 bases from J, the junction kept 6 bases outside the gene matches. CDR1 is LNHNV and CDR2 is YYDKDF in the germline V gene (reference sequence). This CDR3 is built from 15 residues. CDR3 coding DNA: TGTGCCACCAGCAGAGCAAACAGGGGAGGTTCACCCCTCCACTTT. It specifies CATSRANRGGSPLHF.

The chain uses TRBV19 and TRBJ1-1; D unresolved. The CDR3 spans 15 residues. The germline V and J ends were trimmed by 5 bases and 8 bases, with 21 bases remaining between them. Germline V gene lookup returns CDR1 LNHDA and CDR2 SQIVND (reference sequence). In nucleotides, the CDR3 is TGTGCCAGTAGTCACCCTCGGTCGCTACTCCGCGAAGCTTTCTTT. It is translated as CASSHPRSLLREAFF.